This TCR beta chain was found in a study of Graves' ophthalmopathy and Graves' hyperthyroidism. Looking at the study overall: No progression to ophthalmopathy over 18 months defined stable hyperthyroidism.

Diagnosis used clinical symptoms, serum thyroxine, TRAb, thyroid ultrasound and orbital computed tomography. The germline V gene encodes CDR1 MNHEY and CDR2 SVGAGI. CDR3 length equals 14 residues. V was pared by 6 bases and J by 5 bases, with 4 bases of the junction left unmatched. TCR beta CDR3 regions were amplified from RNA transcripts. A first-round RT-PCR used HTBI primers, followed by a second-round multiplex PCR. TCRdb processed the multiplex PCR reads anew with MiXCR; each CDR3 protein has one entry. The sample lists around 1,000,000 distinct CDR3 sequences, less than 45% seen once, with 11% in the top ten. For this clonotype: Being one base from a much bigger clone, this may be a read error.

Material: peripheral blood or thyroid tissue (not recorded which). This clonotype was obtained from an adult man with Graves' hyperthyroidism. The V gene is TRBV6-5, the J gene TRBJ1-4, with TRBD1 identical over 9 bases. The CDR3 coding sequence is TGTGCCAGCAGAGACGGGACAGGGAATGAAAAACTGTTTTTT. Its protein is CASRDGTGNEKLFF.